These 6 T cell receptor beta chains share one sample of origin, sequenced in a study of OX40 agonist ivuxolimab in advanced cancers. TCRdb keeps only in-frame clones here, not all; method: immunoSEQ multiplex PCR. Of roughly 70,000 clones listed, around 86% are singletons. The sequenced sample was CD4+ or CD8+ T cells sorted from blood, obtained in a trial of the OX40 agonist ivuxolimab. The source is an adult with an advanced solid tumor such as melanoma, head and neck, liver or kidney cancer.

The chain has TRBV7-2 and TRBJ2-1, with 12 bases identical to TRBD2. The trim removed 4 bases at V and 8 bases at J, leaving 6 bases unmatched. This CDR3 contains 15 residues. The germline V gene has CDR1 SGHTA and CDR2 FQGNSA. The CDR3 loop reads CASSSLAGGPDEQFF. The CDR3 coding sequence is TGTGCCAGCAGCTCGCTAGCGGGAGGGCCGGATGAGCAGTTCTTC.

The V and J genes are TRBV6-1 and TRBJ2-7; TRBD2 might be the D (6 bases). V dropped 1 base and J dropped 7 bases, with 23 bases sitting between them. Germline V lookup: CDR1 MNHNS, CDR2 SASEGT. The CDR3 length is 17 residues. The DNA for the CDR3 is TGTGCCAGCAGTGAAGGACCCCCTGCGGGGAGCCGCATTGAGCAGTACTTC. It yields the protein CASSEGPPAGSRIEQYF.

The chain has TRBV7-2 and TRBJ2-1; 9 nucleotides agree with TRBD2. The CDR3 loop spans 15 amino acids. Per the germline V gene, CDR1 is SGHTA and CDR2 is FQGNSA. Trimming took 1 base from V and 7 from J; bases not matched to a gene: 5. CDR3 coding DNA: TGTGCCAGCAGCTTAGATGGACTAGCGAGTAATGAGCAGTTCTTC. Translation gives CASSLDGLASNEQFF. The full variable domain, in which reference TRBV7-2 and TRBJ2-1 provide the parts outside the CDR3, is GAGVSQSPSNKVTEKGKDVELRCDPISGHTALYWYRQSLGQGLEFLIYFQGNSAPDKSGLPSDRFSAERTGGSVSTLTIQRTQQEDSAVYLCASSLDGLASNEQFFGPGTRLTVL.

J is TRBJ2-7 and V is TRBV18; D possibly corresponds to TRBD2 (5 bases). From germline, CDR1 is KGHSH and CDR2 LQKENI. V lost 2 bases to trimming and J lost 2 bases, with 16 bases between them. CDR3 length: 16 residues. The CDR3 nucleotides are TGTGCCAGCTCACCAGCGGGTACGATCTTGGCCTACGAGCAGTACTTC. Protein: CASSPAGTILAYEQYF. The full variable domain, completed using reference TRBV18 and TRBJ2-7, is NAGVMQNPRHLVRRRGQEARLRCSPMKGHSHVYWYRQLPEEGLKFMVYLQKENIIDESGMPKERFSAEFPKEGPSILRIQQVVRGDSAAYFCASSPAGTILAYEQYFGPGTRLTVT.

A single count supports this clone. One end of the junction varies from germline; a read error may be responsible. This chain uses TRBV4-3 with TRBJ2-7, with a possible D match to TRBD2 (5 bases). CDR1 is LGHNA and CDR2 is YSLEER in the germline V gene. The CDR3 is 15 residues long. This chain's CDR3 is CASSQGSVGESARRF. The CDR3 bases are TGCGCCAGCAGCCAAGGGTCGGTCGGGGAGTCGGCCCGGAGATTC.

The V gene is TRBV27, the J gene TRBJ1-5; D uncertain. V lost 5 bases and J lost 5, with 16 bases in between. Germline V lookup: CDR1 MNHEY, CDR2 SMNVEV (reference sequence). The CDR3 covers 15 residues. CDR3 protein: CASSLRHPRDQPQHF. CDR3 coding DNA: TGTGCCAGCAGTCTCCGACATCCGCGAGATCAGCCCCAGCATTTT.